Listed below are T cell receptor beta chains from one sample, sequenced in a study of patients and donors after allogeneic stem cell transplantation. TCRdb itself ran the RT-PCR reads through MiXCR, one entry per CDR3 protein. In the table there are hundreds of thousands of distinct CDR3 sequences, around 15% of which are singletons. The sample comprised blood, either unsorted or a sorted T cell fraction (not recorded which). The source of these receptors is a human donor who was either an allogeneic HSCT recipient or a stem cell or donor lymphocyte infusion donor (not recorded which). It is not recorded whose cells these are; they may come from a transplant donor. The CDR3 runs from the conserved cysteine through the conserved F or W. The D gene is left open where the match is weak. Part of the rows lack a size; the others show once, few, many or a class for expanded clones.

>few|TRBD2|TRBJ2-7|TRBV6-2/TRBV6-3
TGTGCCAGCAGCCCCCTAGCGGGAGGGCCGTTCTACGAGCAGTACTTC
CASSPLAGGPFYEQYF
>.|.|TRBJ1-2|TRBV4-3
TGCGCCAGCAGCCCCCGACAGGCTGCAGGCTATGGCTACACCTTC
CASSPRQAAGYGYTF
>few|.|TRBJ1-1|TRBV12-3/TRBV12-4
TGTGCCAGCAGTCCCTGGCGGGGAGGCACTGAAGCTTTCTTT
CASSPWRGGTEAFF
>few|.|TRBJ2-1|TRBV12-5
TGTGCTAGTGGTCCCCGCCCAGGAGCGACGTTCGAGGGTGAGCAGTTCTTC
CASGPRPGATFEGEQFF
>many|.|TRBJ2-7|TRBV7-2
TGTGCCAGCAGTTTTGGAGGCGGCTACGAGCAGTACTTC
CASSFGGGYEQYF
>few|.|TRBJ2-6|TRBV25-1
TGTGCCAGCAGTGAATATGGGGGGGGGGCCAACGTCCTGACTTTC
CASSEYGGGANVLTF
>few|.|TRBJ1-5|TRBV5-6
TGTGCCAGCAGCTTGTTCGGTGGGGCTCAGCCCCAGCATTTT
CASSLFGGAQPQHF
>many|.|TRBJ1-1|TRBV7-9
TGTGCCAGCACCCCTGGGGGCGCTGAAGCTTTCTTT
CASTPGGAEAFF
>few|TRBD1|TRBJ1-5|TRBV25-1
TGTGCCAGCAGTGAACCCGGGACAGGGAGTCAGCCCCAGCATTTT
CASSEPGTGSQPQHF
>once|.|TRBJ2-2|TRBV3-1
TGTGCCAGCAGCCATACAGGGCCCACCGGGGAGCTGTATTTT
CASSHTGPTGELYF
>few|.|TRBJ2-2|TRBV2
TGTGCCAGCATAAAGGAGAACACCGGGGAGCTGTTTTTT
CASIKENTGELFF
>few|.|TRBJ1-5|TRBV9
TGTGCCAGCAGCGTAGGGGGGATTCAGCCCCAGCATTTT
CASSVGGIQPQHF
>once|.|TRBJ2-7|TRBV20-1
TGCAGTGCTAGTAAGGGGATATCCTACGAGCAGTACTTC
CSASKGISYEQYF
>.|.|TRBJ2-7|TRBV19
TGTGCCAGTAGTATGAGGCAGAGCTCCTACGAGCAGTACTTC
CASSMRQSSYEQYF